The sequence of this T cell receptor beta chain was determined in a study of CXCR3-negative and CXCR3-positive naive CD8 T cells. CDR3 length: 13 residues. Germline V CDR1 and CDR2: MDHEN, SYDVKM. Cells classed as naive CD8+ T cells were CD45RO-CCR7+CD27+CD95-. On this clonotype itself: Its antigen is unidentified.

Findings of the study overall: Cryopreservation partially decreased CXCR3 expression, and most assays used fresh PBMCs.

TRB cDNA libraries were made by UMI-labeled 5' RACE. TCRdb re-called the 5' RACE reads; one entry per CDR3 protein, DNA not given. The listing records 35,000 to 45,000 distinct CDR3 sequences. This chain links TRBV28 with TRBJ2-2; there is no DNA to check the TCRdb D call of TRBD2. The receptor was derived from a human donor in good health. Some clones in this sample may be carry-over from other donors' samples. The sample consisted of naive CXCR3- CD8+ T cells from blood. The subset was: CD45RO-CCR7+CD27+CD95- naive CD8+ T cells lacking CXCR3 (TNR3-). The CDR3 sequence is CASSAGGSGELFF. The entire variable domain, with the rest obtained from reference TRBV28 and TRBJ2-2, is as follows: DVKVTQSSRYLVKRTGEKVFLECVQDMDHENMFWYRQDPGLGLRLIYFSYDVKMKEKGDIPEGYSVSREKKERFSLILESASTNQTSMYLCASSAGGSGELFFGEGSRLTVL.